Following are 12 T cell receptor beta chains from one sample sequenced in a study of radiotherapy plus CTLA-4 blockade in lung cancer. Sequencing was performed with immunoSEQ multiplex PCR; in TCRdb, only in-frame clones are kept and a portion is missing. Found here are about 88,000 clones, 60% to 80% of them singletons; the top ten hold around 15%. Material: peripheral blood, obtained from a patient treated with radiotherapy plus ipilimumab. These receptors were taken from a human donor with non-small cell lung cancer that progressed on radiotherapy plus ipilimumab.

This clone was observed a handful of times. The rearrangement joins TRBV6-6 to TRBJ2-6, with 9 bases identical to TRBD1. This CDR3 spans 16 amino acids. Germline-derived CDR1 and CDR2 are MNHNY and SVGAGI (reference sequence). V gave up 8 bases and J gave up 0 bases; unmatched junction bases: 5. The CDR3 loop is CASGTGSYSGANVLTF. The CDR3 DNA reads TGTGCCAGCGGGACAGGGTCCTACTCTGGGGCCAACGTCCTGACTTTC.

V usage is TRBV6-1 and J usage is TRBJ1-3; D unresolved. Germline CDR1 MNHNS, CDR2 SASEGT. The germline V and J ends were trimmed by 8 bases and 7 bases, with 12 bases remaining between them. CDR3 length: 12 residues. The CDR3 spells CASQAQGNTIYF. CDR3 sequence (DNA): TGTGCCAGCCAGGCCCAAGGGAACACCATATATTTT.

In its sample, this clone was seen once. This chain uses TRBV27 with TRBJ2-3; D could derive from TRBD1 or TRBD2 (6 bases each). Trimming removed 11 bases at V and 2 bases at J, with 23 bases between. The CDR3 length is 16 residues. CDR1 is MNHEY, CDR2 SMNVEV, per germline (reference sequence). The CDR3 loop reads CAAGGRRGAHTDTQYF. DNA for the CDR3: TGTGCCGCTGGGGGGAGGAGGGGGGCACACACAGATACGCAGTATTTT.

The chain carries TRBV4-2 and TRBJ1-2; 10 nucleotides agree with TRBD1. The length of the CDR3 is 17 residues. From germline, CDR1 is LGHNA and CDR2 YNFKEQ. Trimming removed 2 bases from V and 0 bases from J; junction bases left unmatched: 6. For the CDR3, the DNA is TGTGCCAGCAGCCAACCGGGACAGGGGTTAGCTAACTATGGCTACACCTTC. Its protein is CASSQPGQGLANYGYTF.

This chain uses TRBV9 with TRBJ1-3, with D perhaps matching TRBD1 (6 bases). The CDR3 runs 15 residues. Trimming removed 4 bases at V and 2 bases at J, with 13 bases between. Germline CDR1 is SGDLS and CDR2 is YYNGEE. The CDR3 region is CASSPWGAAGNTIYF. The CDR3, as DNA: TGTGCCAGCAGCCCCTGGGGGGCAGCTGGAAACACCATATATTTT.

The chain links TRBV10-3 to TRBJ2-7; D not certain. The CDR3 totals 14 residues. CDR1 and CDR2 from the germline V gene are ENHRY and SYGVKD. The V and J ends lost 3 bases and 4 bases respectively, with 13 bases between them. The CDR3 protein is CAISDSALRYEQYF. CDR3 DNA: TGTGCCATCAGTGATTCAGCGTTACGTTACGAGCAGTACTTC.

The CDR3 bases are TGTGCCAGCAGCTTAGCCGCTGCTAGCGGGGGGCAGGATGAGCAGTTCTTC. Translated, it gives CASSLAAASGGQDEQFF. The V gene is TRBV13, the J gene TRBJ2-1; 11 bases fit TRBD2. This CDR3 has 17 amino acids. Germline V gene data show CDR1 as PRHDT and CDR2 as FYEKMQ (reference sequence). J was trimmed by 8 bases and V by 1 base; bases with no gene match: 10. Combining the CDR3 with reference TRBV13 and TRBJ2-1 gives the whole variable domain AAGVIQSPRHLIKEKRETATLKCYPIPRHDTVYWYQQGPGQDPQFLISFYEKMQSDKGSIPDRFSAQQFSDYHSELNMSSLELGDSALYFCASSLAAASGGQDEQFFGPGTRLTVL.

V is TRBV7-3 and J is TRBJ2-3; 8 nucleotides match TRBD2. The ends lost 5 bases at V and 8 bases at J; junction bases unmatched: 15. CDR1 and CDR2 from the germline V gene are SGHTA and FQGTGA. CDR3 length: 16 amino acids. CDR3 amino acids: CASSPTFSGVAGTQYF. The CDR3, as DNA: TGTGCCAGCAGCCCTACATTTAGCGGGGTAGCCGGTACGCAGTATTTT.

The genes are TRBV4-2 and TRBJ1-1; 9 nucleotides line up with TRBD1. The trim removed 4 bases at V and 1 base at J, leaving 16 bases unmatched. The CDR3 has 19 residues. Germline CDR1 LGHNA, CDR2 YNFKEQ. This chain's CDR3 is CASSPRGWTGVLTNTEAFF. The CDR3 DNA reads TGTGCCAGCAGCCCACGAGGATGGACAGGGGTTTTAACGAACACTGAAGCTTTCTTT.

A note on this clone: Germline and junction disagree at one end, which may indicate a read error. V usage is TRBV9 and J usage is TRBJ2-5, with 10 bases fitting TRBD2. The length of the CDR3 is 15 residues. Germline V gene lookup returns CDR1 SGDLS and CDR2 YYNGEE. In nucleotides, the CDR3 is TGTGCCGGCAGCGTAGCGGCTAGCGGGGGTGAGACCCAGTACTTC. The encoded protein is CAGSVAASGGETQYF.

The CDR3, as DNA: TGTGCCAGCAGCTTAGCGCTAGCGGGGGTTCAGTTCTTC. Its protein is CASSLALAGVQFF. The gene calls are TRBV7-9 and TRBJ2-1, with 10 bases lining up with TRBD2. CDR1 is SEHNR and CDR2 is FQNEAQ in the germline V gene (reference sequence). The CDR3 contains 13 residues. J gave up 13 bases and V 0 bases, and 3 bases lay outside the gene matches.

This chain connects TRBV27 to TRBJ2-1; 8 bases match TRBD2. CDR1 is MNHEY and CDR2 is SMNVEV in the germline V gene (reference sequence). This CDR3 is 19 amino acids long. After removal of 5 bases from V and 4 bases from J, the junction contained 19 bases not matched to a gene. The DNA of the CDR3 is TGTGCCAGCAGTACTACATCGGGATATAGCGGGAAAAATTACAATGAGCAGTTCTTC. It encodes CASSTTSGYSGKNYNEQFF.